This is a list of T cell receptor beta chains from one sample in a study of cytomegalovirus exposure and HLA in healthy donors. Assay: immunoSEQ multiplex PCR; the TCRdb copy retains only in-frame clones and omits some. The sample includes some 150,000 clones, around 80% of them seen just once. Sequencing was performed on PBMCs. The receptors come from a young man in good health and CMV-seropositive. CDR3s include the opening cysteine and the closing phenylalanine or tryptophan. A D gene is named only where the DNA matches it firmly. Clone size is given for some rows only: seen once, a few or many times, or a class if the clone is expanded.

CDR3 protein: CASSEGLTSVVSTDTQYF; CDR3 DNA: TGTGCCAGCAGTGAGGGTTTGACGAGCGTTGTCAGCACAGATACGCAGTATTTT; V gene: TRBV6-1; J gene: TRBJ2-3; clone size: NA; D gene: NA
CDR3 protein: CASSLSGQPYEQYF; CDR3 DNA: TGTGCCAGCAGTTTATCAGGACAGCCGTACGAGCAGTACTTC; V gene: TRBV27; J gene: TRBJ2-7; clone size: NA; D gene: NA
CDR3 protein: CAWSDPGAQYF; CDR3 DNA: TGTGCCTGGAGTGACCCCGGGGCGCAGTATTTT; V gene: TRBV30; J gene: TRBJ2-3; clone size: NA; D gene: NA
CDR3 protein: CASSLGQLNQPQHF; CDR3 DNA: TGTGCCAGCAGCTTGGGACAGCTGAATCAGCCCCAGCATTTT; V gene: TRBV5-6; J gene: TRBJ1-5; clone size: few; D gene: NA
CDR3 protein: CAWGVAGDFPVEQYF; CDR3 DNA: TGTGCCTGGGGGGTAGCGGGAGATTTTCCCGTCGAGCAGTACTTC; V gene: TRBV30; J gene: TRBJ2-7; clone size: once; D gene: TRBD2
CDR3 protein: CASSPPGQGYYGYTF; CDR3 DNA: TGTGCCAGCAGTCCCCCGGGACAGGGTTACTATGGCTACACCTTC; V gene: TRBV28; J gene: TRBJ1-2; clone size: NA; D gene: TRBD1
CDR3 protein: CASSSTGNTEAFF; CDR3 DNA: TGTGCCAGCAGTTCTACAGGGAACACTGAAGCTTTCTTT; V gene: TRBV28; J gene: TRBJ1-1; clone size: NA; D gene: NA
CDR3 protein: CASSTDRAGTGELFF; CDR3 DNA: TGCGCCAGCAGTACTGACAGGGCGGGCACCGGGGAGCTGTTTTTT; V gene: TRBV5-1; J gene: TRBJ2-2; clone size: NA; D gene: TRBD1
CDR3 protein: CASSQGQGAYEQYF; CDR3 DNA: TGCGCCAGCAGCCAAGGACAGGGGGCTTACGAGCAGTACTTC; V gene: TRBV4-1; J gene: TRBJ2-7; clone size: NA; D gene: TRBD1
CDR3 protein: CASCVGGSSYNEQFF; CDR3 DNA: TGTGCCAGTTGCGTCGGTGGGAGCTCCTACAATGAGCAGTTCTTC; V gene: TRBV19; J gene: TRBJ2-1; clone size: NA; D gene: NA
CDR3 protein: CASSYFERANQPQHF; CDR3 DNA: TGTGCCAGCAGTTACTTCGAGAGGGCGAATCAGCCCCAGCATTTT; V gene: TRBV6-6; J gene: TRBJ1-5; clone size: few; D gene: NA
CDR3 protein: CSVVDLSPDTQYF; CDR3 DNA: TGCAGCGTTGTAGATCTTTCCCCCGATACGCAGTATTTT; V gene: TRBV29-1; J gene: TRBJ2-3; clone size: NA; D gene: NA
CDR3 protein: CASRPLAGSADTQYF; CDR3 DNA: TGCGCCAGCAGACCCCTAGCGGGATCCGCAGATACGCAGTATTTT; V gene: TRBV4-1; J gene: TRBJ2-3; clone size: NA; D gene: TRBD2
CDR3 protein: CASSDRGQGGYTF; CDR3 DNA: TGTGCCAGCAGTGACAGGGGGCAAGGTGGCTACACCTTC; V gene: TRBV25-1; J gene: TRBJ1-2; clone size: NA; D gene: TRBD1
CDR3 protein: CASSIQGAYDYGYTF; CDR3 DNA: TGTGCCAGTAGTATCCAGGGGGCGTATGACTATGGCTACACCTTC; V gene: TRBV19; J gene: TRBJ1-2; clone size: NA; D gene: TRBD1
CDR3 protein: CASSPLRTSGRDEQFF; CDR3 DNA: TGTGCCAGCAGCCCCTTAAGGACTAGCGGGAGGGATGAGCAGTTCTTC; V gene: TRBV5-5; J gene: TRBJ2-1; clone size: once; D gene: TRBD2
CDR3 protein: CASTGTSGRNYEQYF; CDR3 DNA: TGTGCCAGTACCGGGACTAGCGGGAGAAACTACGAGCAGTACTTC; V gene: TRBV19; J gene: TRBJ2-7; clone size: NA; D gene: TRBD2
CDR3 protein: CASSPATGGEQYF; CDR3 DNA: TGTGCCAGCAGCCCTGCGACAGGGGGCGAGCAGTACTTC; V gene: TRBV7-3; J gene: TRBJ2-7; clone size: NA; D gene: TRBD1
CDR3 protein: CAISDRSGRRTEEQYF; CDR3 DNA: TGTGCCATCAGTGATCGTAGCGGAAGACGTACGGAGGAGCAGTACTTC; V gene: TRBV10-3; J gene: TRBJ2-7; clone size: NA; D gene: NA
CDR3 protein: CASSLPIPGGEQYF; CDR3 DNA: TGTGCCAGCAGCCTACCTATACCCGGGGGCGAGCAGTACTTC; V gene: TRBV5-6; J gene: TRBJ2-7; clone size: NA; D gene: NA
CDR3 protein: CASSYPGQGVQETQYF; CDR3 DNA: TGTGCCAGCAGTTACCCGGGACAGGGGGTACAAGAGACCCAGTACTTC; V gene: TRBV28; J gene: TRBJ2-5; clone size: NA; D gene: TRBD1
CDR3 protein: CASSQELGGYGYTF; CDR3 DNA: TGCGCCAGCAGCCAAGAATTGGGGGGATATGGCTACACCTTC; V gene: TRBV4-1; J gene: TRBJ1-2; clone size: NA; D gene: NA
CDR3 protein: CATSSGSGSGAETQYF; CDR3 DNA: TGTGCCACCAGCAGCGGGTCGGGTAGCGGTGCTGAGACCCAGTACTTC; V gene: TRBV15; J gene: TRBJ2-5; clone size: NA; D gene: NA
CDR3 protein: CASSWGEREAPFF; CDR3 DNA: TGCGCCAGCAGCTGGGGGGAGCGGGAGGCCCCGTTCTTC; V gene: TRBV5-1; J gene: TRBJ2-1; clone size: NA; D gene: TRBD2
CDR3 protein: CASSLTSGDEQYF; CDR3 DNA: TGCGCCAGCAGCTTAACTAGCGGGGACGAGCAGTACTTC; V gene: TRBV5-1; J gene: TRBJ2-7; clone size: NA; D gene: TRBD2
CDR3 protein: CASSLGGGAQPQHF; CDR3 DNA: TGTGCCAGCAGTTTGGGGGGAGGGGCTCAGCCCCAGCATTTT; V gene: TRBV27; J gene: TRBJ1-5; clone size: NA; D gene: NA
CDR3 protein: CASSLGQGLVTEAFF; CDR3 DNA: TGCGCCAGCAGCTTAGGACAGGGGTTGGTCACTGAAGCTTTCTTT; V gene: TRBV5-1; J gene: TRBJ1-1; clone size: NA; D gene: TRBD1
CDR3 protein: CASSFNRGGEKLFF; CDR3 DNA: TGTGCCAGCAGTTTTAACAGGGGAGGTGAAAAACTGTTTTTT; V gene: TRBV27; J gene: TRBJ1-4; clone size: NA; D gene: TRBD1
CDR3 protein: CASSTWAGEAYEQYF; CDR3 DNA: TGTGCCAGCAGCACTTGGGCAGGGGAAGCCTACGAGCAGTACTTC; V gene: TRBV7-8; J gene: TRBJ2-7; clone size: NA; D gene: NA
CDR3 protein: CASSFRLAGSYNEQFF; CDR3 DNA: TGCGCCAGCAGCTTCAGACTAGCGGGCTCCTACAATGAGCAGTTCTTC; V gene: TRBV5-1; J gene: TRBJ2-1; clone size: NA; D gene: TRBD2
CDR3 protein: CASSPILAGAYEQYF; CDR3 DNA: TGTGCCAGCAGTCCCATACTAGCGGGAGCCTACGAGCAGTACTTC; V gene: TRBV28; J gene: TRBJ2-7; clone size: few; D gene: TRBD2
CDR3 protein: CSALAPYF; CDR3 DNA: TGCAGTGCCCTAGCTCCGTACTTC; V gene: TRBV20-1; J gene: TRBJ2-7; clone size: NA; D gene: NA
CDR3 protein: CASSFGAGGPSDTQYF; CDR3 DNA: TGTGCCAGCAGTTTTGGAGCGGGAGGGCCGTCAGATACGCAGTATTTT; V gene: TRBV27; J gene: TRBJ2-3; clone size: NA; D gene: TRBD2
CDR3 protein: CASSLTDGRNQPQHF; CDR3 DNA: TGTGCCAGCAGCTTAACAGACGGTCGCAATCAGCCCCAGCATTTT; V gene: TRBV5-5; J gene: TRBJ1-5; clone size: NA; D gene: NA
CDR3 protein: CASSPEGDLKGADTQYF; CDR3 DNA: TGTGCCAGCAGCCCCGAAGGGGACTTAAAAGGAGCAGATACGCAGTATTTT; V gene: TRBV5-4; J gene: TRBJ2-3; clone size: few; D gene: NA
CDR3 protein: CASSTYDGKLFF; CDR3 DNA: TGTGCCAGCAGCACCTACGACGGGAAACTGTTTTTT; V gene: TRBV5-6; J gene: TRBJ1-4; clone size: NA; D gene: NA
CDR3 protein: CARTGSSGNTIYF; CDR3 DNA: TGCGCCAGGACAGGAAGCTCTGGAAACACCATATATTTT; V gene: TRBV5-1; J gene: TRBJ1-3; clone size: once; D gene: NA
CDR3 protein: CASTLLAGQGIREQYF; CDR3 DNA: TGTGCCAGCACCCTACTAGCAGGACAGGGGATAAGGGAGCAGTACTTC; V gene: TRBV11-2; J gene: TRBJ2-7; clone size: NA; D gene: TRBD1
CDR3 protein: CAWMEGFYMNTEAFF; CDR3 DNA: TGTGCCTGGATGGAGGGTTTCTACATGAACACTGAAGCTTTCTTT; V gene: TRBV30; J gene: TRBJ1-1; clone size: NA; D gene: NA
CDR3 protein: CASSLTSSMNTEAFF; CDR3 DNA: TGTGCCAGCAGCCTAACGTCAAGTATGAACACTGAAGCTTTCTTT; V gene: TRBV6-5; J gene: TRBJ1-1; clone size: few; D gene: NA
CDR3 protein: CASSVDGPTNTEAFF; CDR3 DNA: TGTGCCAGCAGCGTAGACGGCCCGACAAACACTGAAGCTTTCTTT; V gene: TRBV9; J gene: TRBJ1-1; clone size: NA; D gene: NA
CDR3 protein: CASSSLYGYTF; CDR3 DNA: TGTGCCAGCAGTTCCCTTTATGGCTACACCTTC; V gene: TRBV28; J gene: TRBJ1-2; clone size: NA; D gene: NA
CDR3 protein: CASTDDGKQETQYF; CDR3 DNA: TGTGCCAGCACCGACGACGGGAAACAAGAGACCCAGTACTTC; V gene: TRBV5-6; J gene: TRBJ2-5; clone size: NA; D gene: NA
CDR3 protein: CASSLQGTNTEAFF; CDR3 DNA: TGTGCCAGTAGTCTGCAGGGTACTAACACTGAAGCTTTCTTT; V gene: TRBV19; J gene: TRBJ1-1; clone size: NA; D gene: NA
CDR3 protein: CASSPLPAGPEAFF; CDR3 DNA: TGCGCCAGCAGCCCACTGCCGGCTGGGCCTGAAGCTTTCTTT; V gene: TRBV5-1; J gene: TRBJ1-1; clone size: NA; D gene: NA
CDR3 protein: CSVTTGVTEAFF; CDR3 DNA: TGCAGCGTTACCACAGGGGTCACTGAAGCTTTCTTT; V gene: TRBV29-1; J gene: TRBJ1-1; clone size: NA; D gene: TRBD1
CDR3 protein: CAWSRTGGHHTGELFF; CDR3 DNA: TGTGCCTGGAGTCGGACAGGGGGTCACCACACCGGGGAGCTGTTTTTT; V gene: TRBV30; J gene: TRBJ2-2; clone size: NA; D gene: TRBD1
CDR3 protein: CAGAAGQGFYEQYF; CDR3 DNA: TGTGCCGGAGCAGCGGGACAGGGGTTCTACGAGCAGTACTTC; V gene: TRBV7-6; J gene: TRBJ2-7; clone size: NA; D gene: TRBD1
CDR3 protein: CAGRIDRNLPAFF; CDR3 DNA: TGTGCCGGTCGTATTGACAGGAACTTACCAGCTTTCTTT; V gene: TRBV6-1; J gene: TRBJ1-1; clone size: NA; D gene: NA
CDR3 protein: CASSESGGHYNEQFF; CDR3 DNA: TGCGCCAGCAGTGAGTCCGGCGGACACTACAATGAGCAGTTCTTC; V gene: TRBV10-1; J gene: TRBJ2-1; clone size: NA; D gene: NA
CDR3 protein: CASSPRTGDLNTEAFF; CDR3 DNA: TGTGCCAGCAGCCCTCGGACAGGCGATCTGAACACTGAAGCTTTCTTT; V gene: TRBV9; J gene: TRBJ1-1; clone size: NA; D gene: TRBD1
CDR3 protein: CASRRTALNTEAFF; CDR3 DNA: TGTGCCAGCAGGAGGACAGCATTGAACACTGAAGCTTTCTTT; V gene: TRBV2; J gene: TRBJ1-1; clone size: NA; D gene: NA
CDR3 protein: CSVLPGGDPEAEQYF; CDR3 DNA: TGCAGCGTTCTTCCTGGGGGGGACCCTGAGGCCGAGCAGTACTTC; V gene: TRBV29-1; J gene: TRBJ2-7; clone size: NA; D gene: TRBD2
CDR3 protein: CAISMTPWTDSYEQYF; CDR3 DNA: TGTGCCATCAGCATGACTCCCTGGACAGACTCCTACGAGCAGTACTTC; V gene: TRBV10-3; J gene: TRBJ2-7; clone size: NA; D gene: NA
CDR3 protein: CATSRDLEVPINSYEQYF; CDR3 DNA: TGTGCCACCAGCAGAGATCTTGAGGTACCGATTAACTCCTACGAGCAGTACTTC; V gene: TRBV15; J gene: TRBJ2-7; clone size: few; D gene: NA
CDR3 protein: CASSEGGAWSNQPQHF; CDR3 DNA: TGTGCCAGCAGTGAGGGGGGGGCTTGGAGCAATCAGCCCCAGCATTTT; V gene: TRBV25-1; J gene: TRBJ1-5; clone size: NA; D gene: NA